Below are 13 T cell receptor beta chains sequenced from a single sample in a study of blood T cells in healthy people across ages. The second PCR ran about 6 to 11 cycles with a sample-barcoded 5' primer and J-beta primers. From the 5' RACE reads, TCRdb called clonotypes with MiXCR, one entry per CDR3 protein. The table records roughly 1 million distinct CDR3 sequences, approximately 25% of them present only once. The same sample was also studied in work on T cells of mothers and their children.

Sequenced: blood. All receptors derive from a girl aged 2-10 years in good health.

The sample holds a few counts of this clonotype. The CDR3 here is CASRGTSHNEQFF. The CDR3 DNA follows: TGTGCCAGCAGAGGGACTAGCCACAATGAGCAGTTCTTC. J is TRBJ2-1 and V is TRBV2; 9 bases line up with TRBD2. The germline V gene has CDR1 SNHLY and CDR2 FYNNEI. V shed 6 bases and J 5 bases; nucleotides not matched to a gene: 2. This CDR3 contains 13 residues.

The chain combines TRBV24-1 with TRBJ2-5; TRBD1 might be the D (5 bases). The DNA matches TRBJ2-1 better at its end, which makes the J call doubtful. Germline CDR1 KGHDR, CDR2 SFDVKD. This CDR3 contains 12 residues. The CDR3: CATSDFRVEQFF. In nucleotides, the CDR3 is TGTGCCACCAGTGATTTCAGGGTTGAGCAGTTCTTC.

The rearrangement links TRBV4-1 to TRBJ1-2; 7 bases map to TRBD1. The CDR3 loop spans 16 amino acids. The V gene's germline CDR1 is MGHRA and CDR2 YSYEKL. V shed 0 bases and J 2 bases; nucleotides not matched to a gene: 6. CDR3 DNA sequence: TGCGCCAGCAGCCAAGATCCGGGACAGCTGAACTATGGCTACACCTTC. Translating it yields CASSQDPGQLNYGYTF.

This chain connects TRBV19 to TRBJ2-1, with 11 bases aligning to TRBD2. V was pared by 3 bases and J by 7 bases, with 5 bases of the junction left unmatched. CDR1 and CDR2 (germline): LNHDA, SQIVND (reference sequence). The CDR3 has 15 amino acids. The CDR3 loop is CASSISGRAENEQFF. CDR3 DNA: TGTGCCAGTAGTATTAGCGGGAGGGCCGAGAATGAGCAGTTCTTC. The full variable domain, rest sourced from reference TRBV19 and TRBJ2-1, is DGGITQSPKYLFRKEGQNVTLSCEQNLNHDAMYWYRQDPGQGLRLIYYSQIVNDFQKGDIAEGYSVSREKKESFPLTVTSAQKNPTAFYLCASSISGRAENEQFFGPGTRLTVL.

As for this clonotype: One end of the junction is discordant with germline, which a read error may explain. V is TRBV15 and J is TRBJ2-7; 7 positions agree with TRBD2. Germline CDR1 and CDR2: LNHNV and YYDKDF (reference sequence). This CDR3 is built from 13 residues. This CDR3 reads CATSRAGSYEQYF. DNA for the CDR3: TGTGCCACCAGTAGAGCGGGGTCCTACGAGCAGTACTTC.

This clonotype was seen a few times. The CDR3 DNA reads as TGTGCCAGCAGTTATACCGGGACGGATTACGAGCAGTACTTC. Protein sequence: CASSYTGTDYEQYF. This rearrangement joins TRBV6-2 or TRBV6-3 to TRBJ2-7; D assignment may be TRBD1 or TRBD2 (5 bases each). The CDR3 spans 14 residues. CDR1 is MNHEY, CDR2 SVGEGT, per germline. V gave up 3 bases and J gave up 4 bases, with 13 bases separating them.

The chain carries TRBV9 and TRBJ1-1; D unresolved. The CDR3 totals 13 residues. The V end was cut by 0 bases, the J end by 5 bases, with 8 bases between. Looked up from germline, CDR1 is SGDLS and CDR2 is YYNGEE. The CDR3 reads CASSVETRTEAFF. CDR3 bases: TGTGCCAGCAGCGTAGAAACGCGAACTGAAGCTTTCTTT.

In its sample, this clonotype was seen a few times. The chain joins TRBV6-1 to TRBJ2-6; D is unclear. CDR1 and CDR2 (germline): MNHNS, SASEGT. CDR3 size: 15 residues. Trimming stripped 2 bases from V and 0 bases from J, with 5 bases between. CDR3 sequence (DNA): TGTGCCAGCAGTGAACTGGGCTCTGGGGCCAACGTCCTGACTTTC. Protein: CASSELGSGANVLTF.

The chain joins TRBV12-3 or TRBV12-4 to TRBJ1-1; no definite D call. The V gene lost 5 bases and the J gene lost 1 base, with 14 bases spanning the gap. CDR3 length: 15 residues. The CDR3 region is CASSHPGPENTEAFF. The CDR3 coding sequence is TGTGCCAGCAGTCATCCTGGGCCGGAGAACACTGAAGCTTTCTTT.

J is TRBJ2-7 and V is TRBV12-3 or TRBV12-4; D remains unclear. The tail of the sequence fits TRBJ2-5 better, so the J call may be wrong. CDR3 length: 13 residues. The CDR3 DNA reads TGTGCCAGCAGTTTCAACCAGAGGGAGACCCAGTACTTC. Translation gives CASSFNQRETQYF.

This clonotype was seen many times. The rearrangement uses TRBV7-6 and TRBJ2-1; D is unresolved. From germline, CDR1 is SGHVS and CDR2 FNYEAQ. Trimming stripped 5 bases from V and 8 bases from J, with 22 bases between. The CDR3 has 16 residues. DNA of the CDR3: TGTGCCAGCAGCCCAACGGTTGAGACCCGTACCGATGAGCAGTTCTTC. Its translation: CASSPTVETRTDEQFF.

This clonotype was seen once. CDR3 amino acids: CSARAWTGSSYEQYF. The CDR3 nucleotides are TGCAGTGCTAGAGCCTGGACGGGGAGCTCCTACGAGCAGTACTTC. The chain recombines TRBV20-1 with TRBJ2-5; D may be TRBD2 (5 bases). Gene TRBJ2-7 matches the end of the DNA better, so the J call may be wrong. This CDR3 region has 15 residues. Germline values: CDR1 DFQATT, CDR2 SNEGSKA (reference sequence).

This clonotype has a handful of counts. This rearrangement joins TRBV7-6 to TRBJ1-4, with 7 bases matching TRBD1. CDR1 and CDR2 (germline): SGHVS, FNYEAQ. The CDR3 length is 15 residues. J lost 4 bases, V lost 4 bases, and 6 bases had no gene match. The CDR3 here is CASSSWDSFNEKLFF. CDR3 DNA sequence: TGTGCCAGCAGCTCATGGGACAGCTTTAATGAAAAACTGTTTTTT.